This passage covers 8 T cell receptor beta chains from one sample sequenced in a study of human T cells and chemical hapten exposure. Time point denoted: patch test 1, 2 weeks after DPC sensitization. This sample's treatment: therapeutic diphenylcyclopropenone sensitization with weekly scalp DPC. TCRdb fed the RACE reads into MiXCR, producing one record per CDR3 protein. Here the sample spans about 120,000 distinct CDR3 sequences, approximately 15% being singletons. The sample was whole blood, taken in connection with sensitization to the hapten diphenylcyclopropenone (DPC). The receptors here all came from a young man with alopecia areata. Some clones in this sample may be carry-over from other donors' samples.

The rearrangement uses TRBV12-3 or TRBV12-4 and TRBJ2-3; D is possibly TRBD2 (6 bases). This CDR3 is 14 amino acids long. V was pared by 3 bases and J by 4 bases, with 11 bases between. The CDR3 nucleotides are TGTGCCAGCAGTTTCGGAGGGGTCGCAGATACGCAGTATTTT. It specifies CASSFGGVADTQYF.

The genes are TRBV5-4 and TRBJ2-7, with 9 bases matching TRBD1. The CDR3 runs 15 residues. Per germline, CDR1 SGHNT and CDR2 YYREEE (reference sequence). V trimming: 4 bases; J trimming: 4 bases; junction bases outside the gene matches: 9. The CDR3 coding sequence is TGTGCCAGCAGCGTTGAGCCCGGGACAGGGTACGAGCAGTACGTC. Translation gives CASSVEPGTGYEQYV.

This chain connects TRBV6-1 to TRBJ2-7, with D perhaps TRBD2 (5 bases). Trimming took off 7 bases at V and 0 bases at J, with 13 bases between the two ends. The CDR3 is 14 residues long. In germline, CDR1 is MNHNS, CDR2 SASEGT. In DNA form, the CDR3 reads TGTGCCAGCAACCTCGGACTCCGCTCCTACGAGCAGTACGTC. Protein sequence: CASNLGLRSYEQYV.

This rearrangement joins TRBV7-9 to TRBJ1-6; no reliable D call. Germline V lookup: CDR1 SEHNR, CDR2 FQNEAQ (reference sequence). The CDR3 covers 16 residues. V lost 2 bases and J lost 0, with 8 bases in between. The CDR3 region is CASSLSRSSYNSPLHF. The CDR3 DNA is TGTGCCAGCAGCTTAAGCCGGAGCTCCTATAATTCACCCCTCCACTTT.

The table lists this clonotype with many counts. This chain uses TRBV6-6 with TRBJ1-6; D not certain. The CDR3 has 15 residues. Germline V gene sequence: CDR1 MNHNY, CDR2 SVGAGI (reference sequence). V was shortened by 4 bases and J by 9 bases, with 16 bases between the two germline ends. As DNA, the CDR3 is TGTGCCAGCAGTTTGACGGGCCGCCGGGCTTCACCCCTCCACTTT. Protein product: CASSLTGRRASPLHF.

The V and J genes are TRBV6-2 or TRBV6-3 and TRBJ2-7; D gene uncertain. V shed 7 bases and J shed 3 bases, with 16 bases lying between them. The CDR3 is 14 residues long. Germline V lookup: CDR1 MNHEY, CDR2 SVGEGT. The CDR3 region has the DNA TGTGCCAGCATCAAAGGGTGGGGATTCTACGAGCAGTACGTC. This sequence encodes CASIKGWGFYEQYV.

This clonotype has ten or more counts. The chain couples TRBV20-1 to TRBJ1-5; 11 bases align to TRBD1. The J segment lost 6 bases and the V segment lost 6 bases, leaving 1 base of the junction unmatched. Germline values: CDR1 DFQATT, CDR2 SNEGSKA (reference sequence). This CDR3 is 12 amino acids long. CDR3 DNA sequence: TGCAGTGCCGGGACAGGGGGTCAGCCCCAGCATTTT. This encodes CSAGTGGQPQHF.

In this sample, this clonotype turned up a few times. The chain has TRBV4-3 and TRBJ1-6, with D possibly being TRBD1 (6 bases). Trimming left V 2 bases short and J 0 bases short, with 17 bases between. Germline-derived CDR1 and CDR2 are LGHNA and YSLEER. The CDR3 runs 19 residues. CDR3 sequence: CASSQREQGPSSYNSPLHF. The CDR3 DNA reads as TGCGCCAGCAGCCAACGTGAACAGGGACCAAGCTCCTATAATTCACCCCTCCACTTT.